Shown below are 11 T cell receptor beta chains from a single sample sequenced in a study of response to subunit inactivated influenza vaccine. TCRdb re-called the RT-PCR reads with MiXCR, one entry per CDR3 protein. This sample yields approximately 480,000 distinct CDR3 sequences, of which 9.5% to 13% are seen a single time; about 12% belongs to the top ten. The sample in question was PBMCs from blood, obtained roughly 48 days after vaccination. The receptors come from a man aged 50-59 years who received an inactivated influenza vaccine.

This clonotype appeared a few times. This chain joins TRBV20-1 and TRBJ1-3; 8 bases line up with TRBD1. CDR1 and CDR2 (germline): DFQATT, SNEGSKA (reference sequence). The trim removed 3 bases at V and 0 bases at J, leaving 7 bases unmatched. The CDR3 is 16 residues long. Here the CDR3 reads CSARPRDRYSGNTIYF. CDR3 nucleotide sequence: TGCAGTGCTAGGCCCAGGGACAGGTACTCTGGAAACACCATATATTTT.

The V gene is TRBV4-3, the J gene TRBJ2-7; D is undetermined. Per the germline V gene, CDR1 is LGHNA and CDR2 is YSLEER. V was shortened by 2 bases and J by 5 bases, with 19 bases between the two germline ends. The CDR3 spans 16 residues. In DNA form, the CDR3 reads TGCGCCAGCAGCCAACACGAATCGAGCAACTTTGACGAGCAGTACTTC. Encoded protein: CASSQHESSNFDEQYF.

This clonotype was seen at least ten times. The chain couples TRBV7-6 to TRBJ2-1; 11 bases align to TRBD2. CDR3 size: 16 residues. V shed 4 bases and J 0 bases; nucleotides not matched to a gene: 2. CDR1 SGHVS and CDR2 FNYEAQ come from the germline V gene. The CDR3 loop is CASSSGLAVSYNEQFF. The CDR3 DNA sequence: TGTGCCAGCAGCTCGGGACTAGCGGTCTCCTACAATGAGCAGTTCTTC.

This clonotype was seen more than once but under ten times. The chain recombines TRBV5-1 with TRBJ1-1, with 10 positions matching TRBD1. Trimming cost V 4 bases and J 4 bases; bases outside gene matches: 7. Germline V CDR1 and CDR2: SGHRS, YFSETQ. This CDR3 has 15 residues. The CDR3 sequence is CASSITGTGVTEAFF. CDR3 nucleotide sequence: TGCGCCAGCAGCATAACCGGGACAGGGGTCACTGAAGCTTTCTTT.

The chain combines TRBV12-3 or TRBV12-4 with TRBJ2-7; 8 bases are shared with TRBD1. The CDR3 contains 14 residues. Trimming removed 3 bases from V and 7 bases from J; junction bases left unmatched: 8. The CDR3: CASSLGGGTGEQYF. Here the CDR3 DNA reads TGTGCCAGCAGTTTGGGTGGGGGGACAGGTGAGCAGTACTTC.

The V and J genes are TRBV7-9 and TRBJ2-3; D is perhaps TRBD2 (6 bases). The CDR3 consists of 13 residues. V lost 7 bases, J lost 6 bases, and 14 bases lay in between. Per germline, CDR1 SEHNR and CDR2 FQNEAQ (reference sequence). CDR3 in DNA: TGTGCCAGCATGGCGGGGTACATGGATACGCAGTATTTT. Translating gives CASMAGYMDTQYF.

This clonotype was seen only a few times. The gene calls are TRBV20-1 and TRBJ2-7; 9 nucleotides match TRBD2. With V trimmed by 5 bases and J by 9 bases, 23 bases remained unmatched. The CDR3 loop spans 17 amino acids. The germline V gene encodes CDR1 DFQATT and CDR2 SNEGSKA (reference sequence). CDR3 in amino acids: CSAPGGGEAGTLEGQYF. In DNA, the CDR3 is TGCAGTGCTCCAGGCGGGGGGGAAGCGGGTACCCTTGAAGGGCAGTACTTC.

This clonotype has more than one count but fewer than ten. The chain joins TRBV10-3 to TRBJ1-6; unclear D gene. Germline V gives CDR1 ENHRY, CDR2 SYGVKD. The CDR3 spans 15 residues. Trimming removed 0 bases from V and 6 bases from J, with 9 bases in between. CDR3 bases: TGTGCCATCAGTGAGTCGCCGAATGGTAATTCACCCCTCCACTTT. Protein sequence: CAISESPNGNSPLHF.

This clonotype was recorded at least ten times. The V gene is TRBV7-6, the J gene TRBJ2-2, with D unclear. The germline V gene has CDR1 SGHVS and CDR2 FNYEAQ. Between the trimmed V and J ends, which lost 4 bases and 2 bases, there was a span of 8 bases. There are 14 residues in the CDR3. CDR3 DNA: TGTGCCAGCAGCTCCCTTAGCAACACCGGGGAGCTGTTTTTT. It translates to CASSSLSNTGELFF.

This clonotype showed up many times. The chain is built from TRBV7-2 and TRBJ1-6; D remains unclear. The ends were cut back, 4 bases at V and 8 bases at J, with 12 bases in the middle. CDR3 length: 14 amino acids. Germline V CDR1 and CDR2: SGHTA, FQGNSA. CDR3 nucleotides: TGTGCCAGCAGCTACCGCCTGCCCTATTCACCCCTCCACTTT. Its translation: CASSYRLPYSPLHF.

There are a few counts of this clonotype. The chain couples TRBV20-1 to TRBJ2-3; TRBD2 matches at 11 bases. Trimming at V came to 6 bases and at J to 3 bases, leaving 8 bases not matched to a gene. Germline CDR1 DFQATT, CDR2 SNEGSKA (reference sequence). This CDR3 spans 15 amino acids. CDR3 in amino acids: CSASLPSGRTDTQYF. The DNA of the CDR3 is TGCAGTGCGAGCCTCCCTAGCGGGAGGACAGATACGCAGTATTTT.